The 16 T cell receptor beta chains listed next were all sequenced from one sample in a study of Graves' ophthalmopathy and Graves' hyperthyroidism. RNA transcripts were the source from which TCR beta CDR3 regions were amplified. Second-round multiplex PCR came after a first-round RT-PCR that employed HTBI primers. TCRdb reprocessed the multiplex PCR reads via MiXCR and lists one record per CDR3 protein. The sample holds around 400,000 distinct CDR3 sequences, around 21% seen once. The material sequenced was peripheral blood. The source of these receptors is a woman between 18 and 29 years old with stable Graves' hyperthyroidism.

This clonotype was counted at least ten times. Written as DNA, the CDR3 is TGTGCCAGTAGTTACGGGACAGGGAAAGACGAGCAGTACTTC. Its protein product is CASSYGTGKDEQYF. The chain uses TRBV19 and TRBJ2-7, with TRBD1 identical over 9 bases. CDR3 length equals 14 residues. Losses at the gene ends were 5 bases for V and 5 bases for J; bases not matched to a gene: 7. The V gene's germline CDR1 is LNHDA and CDR2 SQIVND (reference sequence).

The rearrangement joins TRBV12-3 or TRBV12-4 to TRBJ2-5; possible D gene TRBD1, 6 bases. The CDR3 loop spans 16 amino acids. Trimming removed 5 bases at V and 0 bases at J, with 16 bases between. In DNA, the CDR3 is TGTGCCAGCAGTCACCAAGGGGGACCGAACCAAGAGACCCAGTACTTC. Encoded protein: CASSHQGGPNQETQYF.

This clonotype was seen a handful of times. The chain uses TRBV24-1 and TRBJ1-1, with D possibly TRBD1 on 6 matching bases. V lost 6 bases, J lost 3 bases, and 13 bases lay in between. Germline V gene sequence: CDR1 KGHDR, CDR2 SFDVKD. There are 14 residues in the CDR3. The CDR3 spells CATSRGGTHTEAFF. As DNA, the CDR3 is TGTGCCACCAGTCGAGGGGGGACACACACTGAAGCTTTCTTT.

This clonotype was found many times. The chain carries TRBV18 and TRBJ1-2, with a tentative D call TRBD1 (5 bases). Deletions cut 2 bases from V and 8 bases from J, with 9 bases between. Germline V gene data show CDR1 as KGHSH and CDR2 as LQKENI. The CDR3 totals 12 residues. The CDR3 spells CASSPGGDGYTF. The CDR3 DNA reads TGTGCCAGCTCACCAGGCGGGGACGGCTACACCTTC.

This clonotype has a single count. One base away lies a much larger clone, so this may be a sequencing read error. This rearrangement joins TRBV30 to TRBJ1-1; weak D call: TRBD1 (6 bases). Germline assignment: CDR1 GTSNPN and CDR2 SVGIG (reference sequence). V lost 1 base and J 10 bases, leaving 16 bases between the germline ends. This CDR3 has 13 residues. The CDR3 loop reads CAWSGTAQGRAFF. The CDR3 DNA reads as TGTGCCTGGAGTGGGACTGCCCAGGGGCGAGCTTTCTTT. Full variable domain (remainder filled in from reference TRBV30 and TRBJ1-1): SQTIHQWPATLVQPVGSPLSLECTVEGTSNPNLYWYRQAAGRGLQLLFYSVGIGQISSEVPQNLSASRPQDRQFILSSKKLLLSDSGFYLCAWSGTAQGRAFFGQGTRLTVV.

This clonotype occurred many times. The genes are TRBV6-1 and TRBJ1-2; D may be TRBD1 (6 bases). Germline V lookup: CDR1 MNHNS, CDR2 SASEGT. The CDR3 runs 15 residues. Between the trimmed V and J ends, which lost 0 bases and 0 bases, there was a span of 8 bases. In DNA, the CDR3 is TGTGCCAGCAGTGAAGCCGGACAGCCTAACTATGGCTACACCTTC. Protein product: CASSEAGQPNYGYTF.

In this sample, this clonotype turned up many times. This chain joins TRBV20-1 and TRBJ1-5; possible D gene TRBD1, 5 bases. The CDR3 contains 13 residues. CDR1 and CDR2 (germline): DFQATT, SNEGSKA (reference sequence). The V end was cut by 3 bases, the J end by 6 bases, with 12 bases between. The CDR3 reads CSASGTGGQPQHF. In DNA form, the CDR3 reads TGCAGTGCTAGTGGTACAGGCGGTCAGCCCCAGCATTTT.

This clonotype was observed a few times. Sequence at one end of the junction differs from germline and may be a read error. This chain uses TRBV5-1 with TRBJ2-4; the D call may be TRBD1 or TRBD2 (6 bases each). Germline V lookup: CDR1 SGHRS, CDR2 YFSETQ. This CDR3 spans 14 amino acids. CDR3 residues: CASSLEGGGHIKYF. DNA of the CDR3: TGCGCCAGCAGCTTGGAGGGGGGCGGTCACATTAAGTACTTC. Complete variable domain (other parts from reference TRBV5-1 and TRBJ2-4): KAGVTQTPRYLIKTRGQQVTLSCSPISGHRSVSWYQQTPGQGLQFLFEYFSETQRNKGNFPGRFSGRQFSNSRSEMNVSTLELGDSALYLCASSLEGGGHIKYFGAGTRLSVL.

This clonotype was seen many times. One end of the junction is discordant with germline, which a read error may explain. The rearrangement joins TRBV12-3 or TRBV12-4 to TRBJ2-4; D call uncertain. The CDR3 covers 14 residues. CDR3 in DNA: TGTGCCAGCAGTTTAATTCCTCAAGGAGACATTAAGTACTTC. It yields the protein CASSLIPQGDIKYF.

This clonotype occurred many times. DNA of the CDR3: TGCGCCAGCAGCTTGGGGGTGATAGGACAAGAGACCCAGTACTTC. This sequence encodes CASSLGVIGQETQYF. The chain combines TRBV5-1 with TRBJ2-5; D unclear. Trimming removed 0 bases at V and 2 bases at J, with 11 bases between. Per germline, CDR1 SGHRS and CDR2 YFSETQ. The CDR3 extends over 15 amino acids.

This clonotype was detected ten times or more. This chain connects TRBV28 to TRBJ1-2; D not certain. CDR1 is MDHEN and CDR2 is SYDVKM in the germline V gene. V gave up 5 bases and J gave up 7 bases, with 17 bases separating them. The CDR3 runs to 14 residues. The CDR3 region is CASSQTIRWTGYTF. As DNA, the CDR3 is TGTGCCAGCAGTCAAACGATCAGGTGGACTGGCTACACCTTC.

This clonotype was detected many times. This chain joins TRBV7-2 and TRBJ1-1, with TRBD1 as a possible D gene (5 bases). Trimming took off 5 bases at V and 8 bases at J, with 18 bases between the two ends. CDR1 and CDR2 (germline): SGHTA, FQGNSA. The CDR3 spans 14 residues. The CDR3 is CASSQDSQSGEAFF. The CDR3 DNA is TGTGCCAGCAGCCAAGACAGCCAATCGGGCGAAGCTTTCTTT.

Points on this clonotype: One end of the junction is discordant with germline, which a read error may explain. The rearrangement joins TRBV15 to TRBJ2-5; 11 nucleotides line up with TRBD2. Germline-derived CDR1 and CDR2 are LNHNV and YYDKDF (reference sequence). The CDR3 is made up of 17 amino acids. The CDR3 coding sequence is TGTGCCAACAGCAGAGATAGGGCTAGCGGGAGGAGAAAGACCCAGTACTTC. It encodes CANSRDRASGRRKTQYF.

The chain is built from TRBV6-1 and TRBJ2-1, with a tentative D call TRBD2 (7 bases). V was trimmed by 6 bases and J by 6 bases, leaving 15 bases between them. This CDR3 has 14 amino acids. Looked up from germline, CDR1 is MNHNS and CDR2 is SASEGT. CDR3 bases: TGTGCCAGCAGGCGTGGAGGGGGGGGCAATGAGCAGTTCTTC. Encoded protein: CASRRGGGGNEQFF.

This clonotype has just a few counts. The CDR3 sequence is CASSFMGGSSYEQYF. In DNA, the CDR3 is TGTGCCAGCAGTTTCATGGGAGGGAGCTCCTACGAGCAGTACTTC. The chain carries TRBV12-3 or TRBV12-4 and TRBJ2-7; TRBD2 aligns across 7 bases. The CDR3 consists of 15 residues. Trimming took 3 bases from V and 0 from J; bases not matched to a gene: 5.

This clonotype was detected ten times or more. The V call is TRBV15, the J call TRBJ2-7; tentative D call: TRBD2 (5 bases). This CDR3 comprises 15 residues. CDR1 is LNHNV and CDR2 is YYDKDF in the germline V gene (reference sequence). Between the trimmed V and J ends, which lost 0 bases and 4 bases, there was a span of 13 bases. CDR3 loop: CATSRDLGEGYEQYF. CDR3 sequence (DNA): TGTGCCACCAGCAGAGATCTGGGAGAGGGTTACGAGCAGTACTTC.